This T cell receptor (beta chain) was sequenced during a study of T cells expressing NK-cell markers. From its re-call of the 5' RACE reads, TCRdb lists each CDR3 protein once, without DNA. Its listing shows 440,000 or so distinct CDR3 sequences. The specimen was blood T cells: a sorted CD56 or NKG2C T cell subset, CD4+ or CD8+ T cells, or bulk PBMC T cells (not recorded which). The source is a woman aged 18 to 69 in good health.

The CDR3 region is CASRTSGGYYNEQFF. The chain employs TRBV7-2 and TRBJ2-1; TCRdb designates TRBD2, a call that cannot be tested without DNA. Germline V CDR1 and CDR2: SGHTA, FQGNSA. The CDR3 sequence is 15 residues long.